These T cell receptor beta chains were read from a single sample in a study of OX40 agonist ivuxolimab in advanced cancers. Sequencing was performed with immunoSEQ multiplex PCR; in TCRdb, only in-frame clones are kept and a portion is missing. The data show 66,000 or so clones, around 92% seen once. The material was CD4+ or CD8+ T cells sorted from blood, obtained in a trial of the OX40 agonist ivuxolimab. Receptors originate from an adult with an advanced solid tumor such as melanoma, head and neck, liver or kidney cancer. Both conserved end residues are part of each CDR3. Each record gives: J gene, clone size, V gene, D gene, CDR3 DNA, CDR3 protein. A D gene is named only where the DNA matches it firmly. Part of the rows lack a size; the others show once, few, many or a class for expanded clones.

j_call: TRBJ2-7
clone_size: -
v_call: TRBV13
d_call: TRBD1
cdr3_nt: TGTGCCAGCAGCTTAGGGGCAGGGGGCGGGGTCGAGCAGTACTTC
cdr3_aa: CASSLGAGGGVEQYF

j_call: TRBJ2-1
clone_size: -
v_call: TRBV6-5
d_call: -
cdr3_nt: TGTGCCAGCAGTTACTCGGCCGAAGACAATGAGCAGTTCTTC
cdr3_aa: CASSYSAEDNEQFF

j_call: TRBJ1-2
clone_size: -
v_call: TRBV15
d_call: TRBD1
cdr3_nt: TGTGCCACCAGCAGAACTAACACGGGACAGAACTATGGCTACACCTTC
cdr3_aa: CATSRTNTGQNYGYTF

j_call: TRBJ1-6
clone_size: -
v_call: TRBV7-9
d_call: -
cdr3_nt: TGTGCCAGCAGCAAAAGGGGATCACCCCTCCACTTT
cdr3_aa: CASSKRGSPLHF

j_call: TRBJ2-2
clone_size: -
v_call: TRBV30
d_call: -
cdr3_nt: TGTGCCTGGATTGGAGGGCTCACCGGGGAGCTGTTTTTT
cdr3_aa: CAWIGGLTGELFF

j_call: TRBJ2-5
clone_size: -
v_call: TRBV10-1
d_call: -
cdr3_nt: TGCGCCAGCAGTGAGTCACAAGAGACCCAGTACTTC
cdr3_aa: CASSESQETQYF

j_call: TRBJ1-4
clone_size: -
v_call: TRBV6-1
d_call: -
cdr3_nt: TGTGCCAGCAGTGAAGGCGACTTTGAAAAACTGTTTTTT
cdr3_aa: CASSEGDFEKLFF

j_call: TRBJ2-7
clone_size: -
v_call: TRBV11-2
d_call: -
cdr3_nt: TGTGCCAGCAGCTTATGGGGGGTCGAGCAGTACTTC
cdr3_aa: CASSLWGVEQYF

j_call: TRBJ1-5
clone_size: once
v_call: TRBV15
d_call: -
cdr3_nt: TGTGCCACCACCGGGGGGCGGGGGCCCCAGCATTTT
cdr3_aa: CATTGGRGPQHF

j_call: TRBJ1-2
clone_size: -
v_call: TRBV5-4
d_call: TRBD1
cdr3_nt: TGTGCCAGCAGCTTTCCGGGACAGGACCCCAACTATGGCTACACCTTC
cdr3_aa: CASSFPGQDPNYGYTF

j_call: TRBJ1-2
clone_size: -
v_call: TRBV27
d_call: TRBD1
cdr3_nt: TGTGCCAGCAGGGGGGACAGGGGTGACTATGGCTACACCTTC
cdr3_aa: CASRGDRGDYGYTF

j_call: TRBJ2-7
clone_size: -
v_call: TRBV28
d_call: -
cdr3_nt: TGTGCCAGCAGAGACCAGGGGGGCTCCTACGAGCAGTACTTC
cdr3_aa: CASRDQGGSYEQYF

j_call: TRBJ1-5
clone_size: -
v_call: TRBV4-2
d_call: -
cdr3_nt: TGTGCCAGCAGCCAAGAGGGGGCGATCAGCAATCAGCCCCAGCATTTT
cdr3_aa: CASSQEGAISNQPQHF

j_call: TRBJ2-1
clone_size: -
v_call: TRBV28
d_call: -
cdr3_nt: TGTGCCAGCAGGTATGAGGGGGACAATGAGCAGTTCTTC
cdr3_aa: CASRYEGDNEQFF

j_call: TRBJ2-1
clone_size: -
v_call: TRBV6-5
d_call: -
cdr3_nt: TGTGCCAGCAGGCCTCTAGAATTCCACAATGAGCAGTTCTTC
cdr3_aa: CASRPLEFHNEQFF

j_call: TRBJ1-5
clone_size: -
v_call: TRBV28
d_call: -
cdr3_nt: TGTGCCAGCAGTTTGGAGACAGCCGTAAATCAGCCCCAGCATTTT
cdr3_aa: CASSLETAVNQPQHF

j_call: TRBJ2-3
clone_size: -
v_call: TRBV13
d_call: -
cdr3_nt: TGTGCCAGCTTCCCTTATCCTGGGGTAACAGATACGCAGTATTTT
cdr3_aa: CASFPYPGVTDTQYF

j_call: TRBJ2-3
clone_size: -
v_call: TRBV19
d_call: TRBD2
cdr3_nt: TGTGCCAGTCGTTTGGGAGGGGATACGCAGTATTTT
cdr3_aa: CASRLGGDTQYF

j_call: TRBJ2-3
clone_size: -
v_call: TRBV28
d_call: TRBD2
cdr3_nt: TGTGCCAGCAGTTTTTTTCTAGCGGGGGAAGCAGATACGCAGTATTTT
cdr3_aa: CASSFFLAGEADTQYF

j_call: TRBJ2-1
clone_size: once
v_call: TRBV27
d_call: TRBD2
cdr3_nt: TGTGCCAGCAGTTCCTATAGCGGGGGCTACAATGAGCAGTTCTTC
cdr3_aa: CASSSYSGGYNEQFF

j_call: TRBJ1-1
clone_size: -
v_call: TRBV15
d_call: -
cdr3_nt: TGTGCCACCAGCAGAGATCGTTACGGCAGTAACACTGAAGCTTTCTTT
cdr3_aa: CATSRDRYGSNTEAFF

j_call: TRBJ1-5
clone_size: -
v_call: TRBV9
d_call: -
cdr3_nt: TGTGCCAGCAGCGTTGGAGGGGCAAATCAGCCCCAGCATTTT
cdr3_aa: CASSVGGANQPQHF

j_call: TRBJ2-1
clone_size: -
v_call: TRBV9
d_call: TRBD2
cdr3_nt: TGTGCCAGCAGCGCCTCGGGACTAGATTACAATGAGCAGTTCTTC
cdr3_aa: CASSASGLDYNEQFF

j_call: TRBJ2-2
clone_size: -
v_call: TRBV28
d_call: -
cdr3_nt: TGTGCCAGCAGTCAGACAGCGGTGGCCGGGGAGCTGTTTTTT
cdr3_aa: CASSQTAVAGELFF

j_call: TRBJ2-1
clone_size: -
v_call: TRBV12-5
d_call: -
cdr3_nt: TGTGCTAGTGGTTTAGGACCCGCCCTCAGCTCCTACAATGAGCAGTTCTTC
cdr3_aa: CASGLGPALSSYNEQFF

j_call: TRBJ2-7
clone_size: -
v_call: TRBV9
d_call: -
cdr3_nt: TGTGCCAGCAGCGTCGGCTACGAGCAGTACTTC
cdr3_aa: CASSVGYEQYF

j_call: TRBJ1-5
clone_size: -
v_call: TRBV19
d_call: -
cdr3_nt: TGTGCCACTAAGAGACAGTCCGATAGCAATCAGCCCCAGCATTTT
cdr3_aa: CATKRQSDSNQPQHF

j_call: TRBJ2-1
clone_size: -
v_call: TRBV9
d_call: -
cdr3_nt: TGTGCCAGCAGCACCAGGGGCTTTGATGAGCAGTTCTTC
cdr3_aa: CASSTRGFDEQFF

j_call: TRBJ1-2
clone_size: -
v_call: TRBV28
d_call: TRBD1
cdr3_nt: TGTGCCAGCAGTCCCTGGGACAGAGCTAACTATGGCTACACCTTC
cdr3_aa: CASSPWDRANYGYTF

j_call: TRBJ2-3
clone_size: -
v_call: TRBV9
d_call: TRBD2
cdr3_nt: TGTGCCAGCAGCGAGCTTCTAGCGGGGTACACAGATACGCAGTATTTT
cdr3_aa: CASSELLAGYTDTQYF